The present entry profiles one T cell receptor (beta chain) with its context. The target antigen is unknown. This table comes from immunoSEQ multiplex PCR, and its TCRdb copy is limited to in-frame clones, with some not included. The table has tens of thousands of clones, approximately 94% seen once; the top ten hold over 20%. The CDR3 runs to 15 residues. Trimming shortened V by 3 bases and J by 8 bases, and 16 bases separated the two germline ends. From germline, CDR1 is SNHLY and CDR2 FYNNEI. These data come from a study of chemoradiotherapy in HPV16-positive cancers. Study-level information: Functional T-cell assays on a couple of HPV16-positive patients' cells defined candidate HPV-specific clones and common TCR motifs.

Study-level points and caveats: HPV-responsive T-cell expansion during chemoradiotherapy was linked to improved recurrence-free survival in HPV16-positive patients. Candidate HPV-specific clones and E7-related TCR motifs grew in tumor during treatment.

The sequence was collected from a human donor with HPV-associated anogenital cancer. The sample was blood, taken from a patient who underwent chemoradiotherapy. V and J are TRBV2 and TRBJ2-2; D is possibly TRBD1 (6 bases). CDR3 amino acids: CASSDGTYMSGELFF. CDR3 DNA: TGTGCCAGCAGTGACGGGACATACATGTCAGGGGAGCTGTTTTTT.